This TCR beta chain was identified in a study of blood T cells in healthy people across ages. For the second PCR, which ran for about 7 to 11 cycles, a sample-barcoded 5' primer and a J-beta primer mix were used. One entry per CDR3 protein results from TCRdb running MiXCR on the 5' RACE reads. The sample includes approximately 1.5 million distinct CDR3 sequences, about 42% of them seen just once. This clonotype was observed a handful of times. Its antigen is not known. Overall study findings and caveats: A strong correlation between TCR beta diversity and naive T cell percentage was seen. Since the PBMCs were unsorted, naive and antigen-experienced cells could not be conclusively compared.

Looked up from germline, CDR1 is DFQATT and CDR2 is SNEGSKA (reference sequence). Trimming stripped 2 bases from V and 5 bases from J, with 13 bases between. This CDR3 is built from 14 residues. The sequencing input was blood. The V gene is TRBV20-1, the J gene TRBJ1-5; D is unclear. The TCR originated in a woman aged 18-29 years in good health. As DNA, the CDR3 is TGCAGTGCTAGATCGGGGTTTGTCGATCAGCCCCAGCATTTT. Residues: CSARSGFVDQPQHF.